Below, 26 T cell receptor beta chains from the same sample are listed, as sequenced in a study of CD8 T cells in ankylosing spondylitis. Whole-study findings and limits: What seemed typical of ankylosing spondylitis blood was a TCR beta motif built from several highly homologous variants.

No antigens are known for them. TCRdb redid the calling of the 5' RACE reads with MiXCR, one entry per CDR3 protein. The repertoire has about 840,000 distinct CDR3 sequences, approximately 12% of them found once; the top ten carry approximately 0.46%. Material for sequencing was blood, either unsorted or a sorted T cell fraction (not recorded which). The source of these receptors is a male donor with ankylosing spondylitis.

The chain combines TRBV6-2 or TRBV6-3 with TRBJ2-7; D is unclear. The CDR3 covers 12 residues. Trimming shortened V by 6 bases and J by 4 bases, and 10 bases separated the two germline ends. Germline V gives CDR1 MNHEY, CDR2 SVGEGT. CDR3 amino acids: CASRRELYEQYF. In DNA form, the CDR3 reads TGTGCCAGCAGGAGAGAGTTGTACGAGCAGTACTTC.

This clonotype was observed a few times. The chain combines TRBV4-2 with TRBJ2-5; possibly TRBD1 for D (6 bases). The germline V and J ends were trimmed by 4 bases and 5 bases, with 14 bases remaining between them. The CDR3 is 14 amino acids. Looked up from germline, CDR1 is LGHNA and CDR2 is YNFKEQ. This CDR3 is CASSPPHDRETQYF. The CDR3 DNA reads TGTGCCAGCAGCCCGCCGCACGACAGGGAGACCCAGTACTTC.

This clonotype turned up a few times. This chain uses TRBV4-3 with TRBJ1-1; the match to TRBD1 covers 8 bases. The germline CDR1 and CDR2 sequences are LGHNA and YSLEER. The CDR3 contains 16 residues. J lost 8 bases, V lost 0 bases, and 11 bases had no gene match. CDR3 nucleotide sequence: TGCGCCAGCAGCCAAGATCTTAGAGGACAGGGTAGGGAAGCTTTCTTT. It is translated as CASSQDLRGQGREAFF.

This clonotype occurred once. This chain links TRBV29-1 with TRBJ1-2; TRBD1 is a possible D gene (6 bases). With 6 bases removed from V and 7 bases from J, the gap between germline ends came to 15 bases. Germline CDR1 is SQVTM and CDR2 is ANQGSEA. This CDR3 is 12 amino acids long. The CDR3 here is CSVGGAGIGYTF. The CDR3 nucleotides are TGCAGCGTCGGGGGGGCAGGGATTGGCTACACCTTC.

The chain has TRBV20-1 and TRBJ2-1; possible D gene TRBD1, 6 bases. Germline V gene data show CDR1 as DFQATT and CDR2 as SNEGSKA (reference sequence). V was clipped by 3 bases and J by 6 bases, with 15 bases between them. This CDR3 is built from 14 residues. Here the CDR3 reads CSASALSRGNEQFF. The CDR3 coding sequence is TGCAGTGCTAGTGCCCTAAGCAGGGGCAATGAGCAGTTCTTC.

This clonotype was observed at least ten times. The rearrangement joins TRBV29-1 to TRBJ2-1; 14 nucleotides align to TRBD2. V gave up 5 bases and J gave up 6 bases; unmatched junction bases: 6. Germline V gene data show CDR1 as SQVTM and CDR2 as ANQGSEA. The CDR3 is 15 residues long. The CDR3 DNA follows: TGCAGCGTTTGTCGGACTAGCGGGAGGTTCAATGAGCAGTTCTTC. It codes for CSVCRTSGRFNEQFF.

V and J are TRBV10-3 and TRBJ2-1; D is possibly TRBD2 (7 bases). The CDR3 consists of 14 residues. CDR1 ENHRY and CDR2 SYGVKD come from the germline V gene. Deletions cut 7 bases from V and 6 bases from J, with 16 bases between. CDR3 sequence (DNA): TGTGCCATCACGACGGGGGGCGCTGCCAATGAGCAGTTCTTC. This translates into CAITTGGAANEQFF.

This clonotype appeared a few times. The chain carries TRBV7-6 and TRBJ2-1; possible D gene TRBD2, 6 bases. The germline V gene encodes CDR1 SGHVS and CDR2 FNYEAQ. The CDR3 sequence is 15 residues long. V shed 4 bases and J shed 4 bases, with 14 bases lying between them. CDR3 amino acids: CASSSTPSGYNEQFF. The CDR3 region has the DNA TGTGCCAGCAGCTCCACCCCGAGCGGGTACAATGAGCAGTTCTTC. Supplemented by reference TRBV7-6 and TRBJ2-1, the full variable domain reads GAGVSQSPRYKVTKRGQDVALRCDPISGHVSLYWYRQALGQGPEFLTYFNYEAQQDKSGLPNDRFSAERPEGSISTLTIQRTEQRDSAMYRCASSSTPSGYNEQFFGPGTRLTVL.

The chain combines TRBV11-2 with TRBJ2-3; D not resolved. The CDR3 has 16 residues. Germline CDR1 is SGHAT and CDR2 is FQNNGV. V was clipped by 5 bases and J by 1 base, with 16 bases between them. The CDR3 DNA follows: TGTGCCAGCAGCCCCCGGACCGTGGGTGGCACAGATACGCAGTATTTT. Translating gives CASSPRTVGGTDTQYF.

The rearrangement joins TRBV6-1 to TRBJ2-3; 9 bases match TRBD1. With 6 bases clipped from V and 6 bases from J, the junction kept 4 bases outside the gene matches. Germline V gene lookup returns CDR1 MNHNS and CDR2 SASEGT. There are 13 residues in the CDR3. For the CDR3, the DNA is TGTGCCAGCAGACGGACAGGGGAGGATACGCAGTATTTT. This encodes CASRRTGEDTQYF.

This clonotype has just a few counts. The chain is built from TRBV6-4 and TRBJ1-2; D might be TRBD1 (5 bases). The CDR3 loop spans 15 amino acids. Germline lookup yields CDR1 MRHNA and CDR2 SNTAGT. Trimming took off 5 bases at V and 3 bases at J, with 16 bases between the two ends. This chain's CDR3 is CASSPYRDGDYGYTF. The CDR3, as DNA: TGTGCCAGCAGTCCATACCGGGACGGGGACTATGGCTACACCTTC.

The V and J genes are TRBV7-8 and TRBJ2-3; TRBD2 might be the D (6 bases). Per germline, CDR1 SGHVS and CDR2 FQNEAQ. V was shortened by 3 bases and J by 4 bases, with 14 bases between the two germline ends. The CDR3 totals 15 residues. CDR3 sequence: CASSLSGPVADTQYF. CDR3 sequence (DNA): TGTGCCAGCAGCTTGAGCGGGCCGGTCGCAGATACGCAGTATTTT.

The chain couples TRBV25-1 to TRBJ1-2, with no clear D. The V and J ends lost 2 bases and 7 bases respectively, with 14 bases between them. Germline V lookup: CDR1 MGHDK, CDR2 SYGVNS. The CDR3 is 14 residues long. DNA for the CDR3: TGTGCCAGCAGTGAACATGGAACAGCCTCTGGCTACACCTTC. It yields the protein CASSEHGTASGYTF.

V usage is TRBV6-1 and J usage is TRBJ2-7; 9 positions agree with TRBD2. The CDR3 loop spans 15 amino acids. CDR1 MNHNS and CDR2 SASEGT come from the germline V gene. The ends lost 7 bases at V and 3 bases at J; junction bases unmatched: 10. As DNA, the CDR3 is TGTGCCAGCACCACCCCGGGTAGCGGGAGCTACGAGCAGTACTTC. Translation gives CASTTPGSGSYEQYF.

This chain uses TRBV6-2 or TRBV6-3 with TRBJ2-6, with TRBD2 as a possible D gene (6 bases). Germline CDR1 and CDR2: MNHEY and SVGEGT. This CDR3 is built from 16 residues. V shed 8 bases and J shed 3 bases, with 17 bases lying between them. The CDR3 loop is CASGTGTSSGANVLTF. CDR3 in DNA: TGTGCCAGCGGAACCGGGACTTCAAGTGGGGCCAACGTCCTGACTTTC.

This clonotype was seen more than once but under ten times. CDR3 nucleotides: TGTGCCAGCAGCCCGGTAGCGGGGTCAGATACGCAGTATTTT. Translating gives CASSPVAGSDTQYF. The chain is built from TRBV9 and TRBJ2-3; 8 bases line up with TRBD2. Looked up from germline, CDR1 is SGDLS and CDR2 is YYNGEE. The CDR3 loop spans 14 amino acids. V lost 4 bases, J lost 4 bases, and 5 bases stayed unmatched.

The chain has TRBV11-1 and TRBJ2-2; D gene unclear. Germline CDR1 and CDR2: SGHAT and FQDESV (reference sequence). Between the trimmed V and J ends, which lost 5 bases and 0 bases, there was a span of 7 bases. The CDR3 loop spans 14 amino acids. In DNA, the CDR3 is TGTGCCAGCAGCCCCGCGGCGAACACCGGGGAGCTGTTTTTT. It is translated as CASSPAANTGELFF.

The CDR3 sequence: CAISESLAAGGTDTQYF. CDR3 coding DNA: TGTGCCATCAGTGAGTCCCTCGCGGCGGGGGGGACAGATACGCAGTATTTT. The J gene is TRBJ2-3, the V gene TRBV10-3, with 9 bases fitting TRBD2. The CDR3 totals 17 residues. Germline loops: CDR1 ENHRY, CDR2 SYGVKD. V shed 0 bases, J shed 3 bases, and the junction held 7 bases outside the gene matches.

V usage is TRBV7-2 and J usage is TRBJ2-7; D call uncertain. Germline lookup yields CDR1 SGHTA and CDR2 FQGNSA. The CDR3 loop spans 14 amino acids. The V gene lost 3 bases and the J gene lost 4 bases, with 13 bases spanning the gap. The CDR3 DNA reads as TGTGCCAGCAGCTTTCGGGCAGAAAGTTACGAGCAGTACTTC. It codes for CASSFRAESYEQYF.

The V gene is TRBV27, the J gene TRBJ1-5; D remains ambiguous. The CDR3 extends over 14 amino acids. V dropped 4 bases and J dropped 2 bases, with 9 bases sitting between them. Germline lookup yields CDR1 MNHEY and CDR2 SMNVEV (reference sequence). The CDR3 loop reads CASSSRAGNQPQHF. For the CDR3, the DNA is TGTGCCAGCAGTTCCCGCGCGGGCAATCAGCCCCAGCATTTT.

This clonotype was counted between two and nine times. The CDR3 spells CASSLGVAGGGEQFF. The CDR3 bases are TGTGCCAGCAGCCTGGGGGTAGCGGGAGGCGGTGAGCAGTTCTTC. This chain connects TRBV7-9 to TRBJ2-1, with 10 bases aligning to TRBD2. The germline V gene encodes CDR1 SEHNR and CDR2 FQNEAQ (reference sequence). This CDR3 region has 15 residues. Germline trimming cut 5 bases from V and 9 bases from J; bases unmatched to any gene: 10.

In its sample, this clonotype was seen a few times. Relative to the germline gene, one junction end is altered; a read error may explain this. This chain uses TRBV7-7 with TRBJ1-6; 11 bases align to TRBD1. CDR3 length: 14 residues. Per the germline V gene, CDR1 is SSHAT and CDR2 is FNYEAQ (reference sequence). CDR3 DNA: TGTGCTAGCAGCGCCGGGACAGGGGGTTCACCCCTCCACTTT. Residues: CASSAGTGGSPLHF.

This clonotype was counted a few times. V usage is TRBV6-5 and J usage is TRBJ2-7, with TRBD2 as a possible D gene (5 bases). The germline V gene encodes CDR1 MNHEY and CDR2 SVGAGI. This CDR3 region has 14 residues. The V gene lost 5 bases and the J gene lost 5 bases, with 16 bases spanning the gap. Here the CDR3 DNA reads TGTGCCAGCAGTACCGACTACCCCGTCCACGAGCAGTACTTC. Its protein is CASSTDYPVHEQYF.

This clonotype was observed a handful of times. The V and J genes are TRBV9 and TRBJ1-1; D is uncertain. V lost 0 bases to trimming and J lost 4 bases, with 13 bases between them. Germline CDR1 is SGDLS and CDR2 is YYNGEE. The CDR3 is 15 residues long. The CDR3 reads CASSVGGAGGTEAFF. CDR3 nucleotides: TGTGCCAGCAGCGTAGGGGGAGCGGGAGGCACTGAAGCTTTCTTT.

J is TRBJ2-7 and V is TRBV24-1, with D possibly being TRBD1 (6 bases). The V gene lost 9 bases and the J gene lost 2 bases, with 10 bases spanning the gap. The CDR3 has 12 residues. Per germline, CDR1 KGHDR and CDR2 SFDVKD. CDR3 DNA sequence: TGTGCCACCTCGACAGGAACCTACGAGCAGTACTTC. Protein sequence: CATSTGTYEQYF.

This clonotype was counted between two and nine times. The chain links TRBV6-5 to TRBJ1-2; D remains ambiguous. Trimming left V 2 bases short and J 6 bases short, with 19 bases between. Germline lookup yields CDR1 MNHEY and CDR2 SVGAGI. This CDR3 has 16 residues. CDR3 protein: CASSYQPGLGMDGYTF. CDR3 bases: TGTGCCAGCAGTTACCAACCCGGGTTGGGTATGGATGGCTACACCTTC.